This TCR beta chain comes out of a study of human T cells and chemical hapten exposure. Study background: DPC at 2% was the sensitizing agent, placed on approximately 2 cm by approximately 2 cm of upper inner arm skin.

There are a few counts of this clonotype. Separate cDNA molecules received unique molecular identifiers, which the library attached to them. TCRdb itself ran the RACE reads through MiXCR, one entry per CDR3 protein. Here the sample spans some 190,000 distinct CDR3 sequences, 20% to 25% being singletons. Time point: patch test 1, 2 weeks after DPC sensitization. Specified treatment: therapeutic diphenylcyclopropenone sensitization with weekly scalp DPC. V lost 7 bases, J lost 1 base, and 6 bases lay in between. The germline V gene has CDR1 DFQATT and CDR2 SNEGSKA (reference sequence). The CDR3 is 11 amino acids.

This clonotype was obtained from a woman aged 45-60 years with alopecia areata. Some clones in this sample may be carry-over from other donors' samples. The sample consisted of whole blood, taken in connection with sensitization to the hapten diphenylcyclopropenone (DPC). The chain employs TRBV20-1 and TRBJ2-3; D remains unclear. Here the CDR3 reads CSGLRTDTQYF. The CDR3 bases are TGCAGTGGACTCCGCACAGATACGCAGTATTTT.